This TCR beta chain emerged from a study of blood T cell repertoires in COVID-19. Overall study: The analysed material was cDNA or gDNA that came from T cells, B-cell-depleted T cells, or PBMCs.

Germline CDR1 is KGHDR and CDR2 is SFDVKD. V was pared by 2 bases and J by 5 bases, with 10 bases of the junction left unmatched. The CDR3 is 17 residues long. Measured with immunoSEQ multiplex PCR; TCRdb has only the in-frame clones, and not every one. The table shows roughly 91,000 clones, with 65% to 85% occurring only once. What was sequenced was peripheral blood. This chain links TRBV24-1 with TRBJ2-1; 8 positions match TRBD1. The receptor was derived from a man aged 65-85 years with acute or convalescent COVID-19. The CDR3 here is CATSDSTVDRGDNEQFF. The CDR3 bases are TGTGCCACCAGTGATTCTACCGTTGACAGGGGTGACAATGAGCAGTTCTTC.